The following is a T cell receptor beta chain sequence with its context. Antigen specificity is unknown. The CDR3 runs to 14 residues. Germline lookup yields CDR1 SGHKS and CDR2 YYEKEE (reference sequence). V dropped 0 bases and J dropped 2 bases, with 9 bases sitting between them. Healthy Caucasian individuals from Russia aged about 6 to 95 were enrolled as donors. The data are from a study of blood T cells in healthy people across ages. Study context: In model experiments, template switching was able to capture about one barcoded beta molecule for every two T cells that were present. Study-wide findings and caveats: Donors of long life had a larger count of naive CD4+ cells and greater diversity than aged donors.

Using a J-beta primer mix together with a sample-barcoded 5' primer, a second PCR was run for roughly 6 to 11 cycles. Each CDR3 protein is one row after TCRdb ran MiXCR on the 5' RACE reads. The table records some 1.8 million distinct CDR3 sequences, approximately 39% of them present only once. The chain carries TRBV5-5 and TRBJ2-7, with D perhaps TRBD2 (5 bases). This receptor was taken from a human donor in good health. The material sequenced was blood. Here the CDR3 DNA reads TGTGCCAGCAGCTTGGGGCCGACTACCTACGAGCAGTACTTC. Amino acids: CASSLGPTTYEQYF.